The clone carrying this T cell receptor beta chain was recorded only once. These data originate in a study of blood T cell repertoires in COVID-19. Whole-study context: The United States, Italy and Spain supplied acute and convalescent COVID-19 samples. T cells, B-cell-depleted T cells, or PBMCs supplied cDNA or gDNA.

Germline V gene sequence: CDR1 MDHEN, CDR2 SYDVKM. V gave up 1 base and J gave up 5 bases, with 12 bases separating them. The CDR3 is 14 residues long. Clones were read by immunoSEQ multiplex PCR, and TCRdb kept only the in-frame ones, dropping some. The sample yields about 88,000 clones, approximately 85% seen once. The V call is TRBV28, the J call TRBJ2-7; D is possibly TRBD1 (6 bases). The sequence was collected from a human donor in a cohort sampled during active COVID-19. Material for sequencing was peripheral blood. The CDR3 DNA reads TGTGCCAGCAGTTTATTCGGGACATTCCACGAGCAGTACTTC. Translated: CASSLFGTFHEQYF.